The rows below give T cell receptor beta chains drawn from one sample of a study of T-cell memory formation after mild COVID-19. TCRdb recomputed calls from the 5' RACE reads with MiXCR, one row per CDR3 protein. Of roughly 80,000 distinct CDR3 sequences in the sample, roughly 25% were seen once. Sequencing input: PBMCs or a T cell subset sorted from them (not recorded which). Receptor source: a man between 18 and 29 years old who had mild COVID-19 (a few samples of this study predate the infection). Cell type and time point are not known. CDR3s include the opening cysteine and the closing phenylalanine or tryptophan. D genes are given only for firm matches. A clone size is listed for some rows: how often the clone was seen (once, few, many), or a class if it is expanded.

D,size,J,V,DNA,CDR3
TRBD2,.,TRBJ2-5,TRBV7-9,TGTGCCAGCAGCTTAGCGTCGTTGGTCACTAGCGGGGGGTACCAAGAGACCCAGTACTTC,CASSLASLVTSGGYQETQYF
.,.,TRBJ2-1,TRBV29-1,TGCAGCGTTGATTGGGACCCCCAATTC,CSVDWDPQF
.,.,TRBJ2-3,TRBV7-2,TGTGCCAGCAATCCCGCCAATTCAGATACGCAGTATTTT,CASNPANSDTQYF
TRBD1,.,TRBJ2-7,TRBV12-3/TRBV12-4,TGTGCCAGCAGTCCACAGGGGCTTGAGCAGTACTTC,CASSPQGLEQYF
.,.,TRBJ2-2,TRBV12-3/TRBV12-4,TGTGCCAGCAGTTCGAAGTCCGGGGAGCTGTTTTTT,CASSSKSGELFF
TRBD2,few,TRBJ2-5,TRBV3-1,TGTGCCAGCAGCCAAGATCCAAGACTAGCGGGGGCCTGGTCGATGGAGACCCAGTACTTC,CASSQDPRLAGAWSMETQYF
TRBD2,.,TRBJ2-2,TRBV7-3,TGTGCCAGCAGCTGGAGCGGGGGGGCCGCTCTCTTTTTT,CASSWSGGAALFF
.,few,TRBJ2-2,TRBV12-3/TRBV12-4,TGTGCCAGCAGTCCCGGGGACTACACCGGGGAGCTGTTTTTT,CASSPGDYTGELFF
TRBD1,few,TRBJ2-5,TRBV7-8,TGTGCCAGCAGCCCAGGGACAGAGGTGGTGGAGACCCAGTACTTC,CASSPGTEVVETQYF
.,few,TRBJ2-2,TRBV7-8,TGTGCCAGCAGCTTACGGGGGAACACCGGGGAGCTGTTTTTT,CASSLRGNTGELFF
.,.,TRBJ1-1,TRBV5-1,TGCGCCAGCAGCCAACGGGGTCCGAACACTGAAGCTTTCTTT,CASSQRGPNTEAFF
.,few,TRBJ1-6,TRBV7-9,TGTGCCAGCAGTTCAGGGATGTCACCCCTCCACTTT,CASSSGMSPLHF
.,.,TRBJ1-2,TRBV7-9,TGTGCCAGCAGCTTAGCTTCAGAAGGCTACACCTTC,CASSLASEGYTF
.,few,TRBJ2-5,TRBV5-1,TGCGCCAGCAGCTTGGCGCAGGGTGAACAAGAGACCCAGTACTTC,CASSLAQGEQETQYF
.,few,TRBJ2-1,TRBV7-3,TGTGCCAGCAGCTCCTATCCCGCGAGCTCCTACAATGAGCAGTTCTTC,CASSSYPASSYNEQFF
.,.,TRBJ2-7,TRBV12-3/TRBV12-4,TGTGCCAGCAGTTCCGGCCCCGGGAGCGAGCAGTACTTC,CASSSGPGSEQYF
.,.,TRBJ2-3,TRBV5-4,TGTGCCAGCAGCGCGGACTTCTCAGGGATAGATACGCAGTATTTT,CASSADFSGIDTQYF
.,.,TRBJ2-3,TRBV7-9,TGTGCCAGCAGCTTAGCAGGGGGTTGGGGCACAGATACGCAGTATTTT,CASSLAGGWGTDTQYF
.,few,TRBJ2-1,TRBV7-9,TGTGCCAGCAGCGGCAGACGCGTCCCCTACAATGAGCAGTTCTTC,CASSGRRVPYNEQFF
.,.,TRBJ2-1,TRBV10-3,TGTGCCATCAGTGAGCGGAGAGAGGGGGGCTCCTCCTACAATGAGCAGTTCTTC,CAISERREGGSSYNEQFF
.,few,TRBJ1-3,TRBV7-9,TGTGCCAGCAGCTTAGTCGTCCAGCCACCTTATGGGGTAAACACCATATATTTT,CASSLVVQPPYGVNTIYF
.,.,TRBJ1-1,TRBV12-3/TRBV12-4,TGTGCCAGCATGTCAGAGAACACTGAAGCTTTCTTT,CASMSENTEAFF
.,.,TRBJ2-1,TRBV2,TGTGCCAGTCGACTTAGCTCCTACAATGAGCAGTTCTTC,CASRLSSYNEQFF
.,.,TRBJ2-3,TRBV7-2,TGTGCCAGCAGCTTGGGGGCGGTGACGCAGTATTTT,CASSLGAVTQYF
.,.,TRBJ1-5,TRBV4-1,TGCGCCAGCAGCCAACAGGGTCGTCAGCCCCAGCATTTT,CASSQQGRQPQHF
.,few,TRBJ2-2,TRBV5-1,TGCGCCAGCAGCTTGGTTGAGTGGGGCGAGGCCGGGGAGCTGTTTTTT,CASSLVEWGEAGELFF
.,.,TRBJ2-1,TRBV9,TGTGCCAGCAGCGCGGGACCCGAGCAGTTCTTC,CASSAGPEQFF
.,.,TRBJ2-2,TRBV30,TGTGCCTGGAGCACTCCAACCGGGGAGCTGTTTTTT,CAWSTPTGELFF
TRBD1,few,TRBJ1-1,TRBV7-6,TGTGCCAGCAGACCTGGGGGACAGGGAGTTTCGGGGACTGAAGCTTTCTTT,CASRPGGQGVSGTEAFF
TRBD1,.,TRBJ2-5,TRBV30,TGTGCCTGTCCAGGACAGGCCCCAAAGGCCCAGTACTTC,CACPGQAPKAQYF
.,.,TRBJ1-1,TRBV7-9,TGTGCCAGCAGCTCTGGTGGTGTGTATGAAGCTTTCTTT,CASSSGGVYEAFF
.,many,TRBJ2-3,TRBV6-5,TGTGCCAGCAGTCCTGACAGCACAGATACGCAGTATTTT,CASSPDSTDTQYF
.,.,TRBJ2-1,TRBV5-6,TGTGCCAGCAGCTCCGACGGTAGCTACAATGAGCAGTTCTTC,CASSSDGSYNEQFF